The 14 T cell receptor beta chains in this list originate from one sample, sequenced in a study of blood T cell repertoires in COVID-19. Libraries were prepared by immunoSEQ multiplex PCR; TCRdb keeps only in-frame clonotypes and omits some of them. The table lists over 120,000 clones, roughly 89% of them singletons, with about 1.6% in the top ten. Input material: peripheral blood. These receptors were obtained from a human donor in a cohort sampled during active COVID-19.

V usage is TRBV19 and J usage is TRBJ1-5; 7 bases agree with TRBD1. Trimming at V came to 6 bases and at J to 4 bases, leaving 6 bases not matched to a gene. CDR3 length: 14 residues. Germline V gene lookup returns CDR1 LNHDA and CDR2 SQIVND (reference sequence). The CDR3 is CASRQSTGNQPQHF. As DNA, the CDR3 is TGTGCCAGTAGACAGTCGACAGGGAATCAGCCCCAGCATTTT.

This chain connects TRBV5-1 to TRBJ2-5; D perhaps matches TRBD2 (7 bases). The germline gives CDR1 SGHRS, CDR2 YFSETQ. The CDR3 runs to 15 residues. Trimming pared 2 bases from V and 5 bases from J, leaving 16 bases between. The CDR3 nucleotides are TGCGCCAGCAGCTTATTGGGGGGGGCCGGGGAGACCCAGTACTTC. This codes for CASSLLGGAGETQYF. Full variable domain (rest looked up from reference TRBV5-1 and TRBJ2-5): KAGVTQTPRYLIKTRGQQVTLSCSPISGHRSVSWYQQTPGQGLQFLFEYFSETQRNKGNFPGRFSGRQFSNSRSEMNVSTLELGDSALYLCASSLLGGAGETQYFGPGTRLLVL.

V usage is TRBV5-1 and J usage is TRBJ1-3; D unclear. With 0 bases removed from V and 2 bases from J, the gap between germline ends came to 12 bases. Germline V gives CDR1 SGHRS, CDR2 YFSETQ. CDR3 length equals 16 residues. The CDR3 nucleotides read TGCGCCAGCAGCTTGGTTGAGGGTAGGACTGGAAACACCATATATTTT. This encodes CASSLVEGRTGNTIYF. The full variable domain, in which reference TRBV5-1 and TRBJ1-3 provide the parts outside the CDR3, is KAGVTQTPRYLIKTRGQQVTLSCSPISGHRSVSWYQQTPGQGLQFLFEYFSETQRNKGNFPGRFSGRQFSNSRSEMNVSTLELGDSALYLCASSLVEGRTGNTIYFGEGSWLTVV.

This rearrangement joins TRBV27 to TRBJ1-6; the D gene is possibly TRBD1 (5 bases). Trimming removed 0 bases at V and 9 bases at J, with 9 bases between. The germline CDR1 and CDR2 sequences are MNHEY and SMNVEV (reference sequence). The CDR3 consists of 14 residues. The DNA of the CDR3 is TGTGCCAGCAGTTTATCCAGGGCTGGTTCACCCCTCCACTTT. Amino acids: CASSLSRAGSPLHF.

Note on this clone: Other DNA sequences in the same sample also yield this CDR3. V gene TRBV11-3 combines with J gene TRBJ1-5, with a tentative D call TRBD1 (6 bases). CDR1 SGHNT and CDR2 YENEEA come from the germline V gene. The ends were cut back, 7 bases at V and 10 bases at J, with 23 bases in the middle. The CDR3 is made up of 15 amino acids. DNA of the CDR3: TGTGCCAGCATCGGAGGGGGGGTCCTTGATCGACCCCAGCATTTT. This sequence encodes CASIGGGVLDRPQHF.

The gene calls are TRBV6-6 and TRBJ2-2; 9 bases align to TRBD2. CDR1 and CDR2 from the germline V gene are MNHNY and SVGAGI (reference sequence). The CDR3 is 15 amino acids. V lost 6 bases to trimming and J lost 2 bases; unmatched junction nucleotides: 4. This CDR3 reads CASSVTSGNTGELFF. The CDR3 nucleotides read TGTGCCAGCAGCGTGACTAGCGGAAACACCGGGGAGCTGTTTTTT.

The rearrangement links TRBV29-1 to TRBJ1-2; 11 positions match TRBD1. V shed 4 bases and J 5 bases; nucleotides not matched to a gene: 3. This CDR3 has 13 residues. Germline-derived CDR1 and CDR2 are SQVTM and ANQGSEA. The CDR3 protein is CSVGGQGGYGYTF. In DNA, the CDR3 is TGCAGCGTTGGGGGACAGGGGGGATATGGCTACACCTTC.

This clone appeared a single time. The chain joins TRBV5-5 to TRBJ2-7, with 9 positions matching TRBD1. Germline V gene lookup returns CDR1 SGHKS and CDR2 YYEKEE (reference sequence). J gave up 4 bases and V 3 bases, and 5 bases lay outside the gene matches. The CDR3 sequence is 14 residues long. CDR3 coding DNA: TGTGCCAGCAGCTCCGTGACAGGGGGTTACGAGCAGTACTTC. Residues: CASSSVTGGYEQYF.

The chain joins TRBV7-9 to TRBJ1-1; 8 positions agree with TRBD1. The germline gives CDR1 SEHNR, CDR2 FQNEAQ (reference sequence). Germline trimming cut 1 base from V and 4 bases from J; bases unmatched to any gene: 5. This CDR3 is 15 amino acids long. The CDR3 coding sequence is TGTGCCAGCAGCTTAGTACTAACAGGGGGCACTGAAGCTTTCTTT. As protein: CASSLVLTGGTEAFF.

Regarding this clone: Because the CDR3's place on the DNA is in doubt, the DNA is left out and the CDR3 is given as listed by TCRdb. The chain combines TRBV21-1 with TRBJ2-1; TRBD2 is the table's D call, not checked against the DNA. TRBV21-1 is marked as a pseudogene. The length of the CDR3 is 17 amino acids, counting both ends. The CDR3 sequence is CASSKEWAGGSYNEQFF.

The chain couples TRBV24-1 to TRBJ2-5, with TRBD1 identical over 10 bases. Germline CDR1 is KGHDR and CDR2 is SFDVKD. CDR3 length: 15 residues. The junction had 5 bases not matched to a gene; V was cut back by 4 bases and J by 4 bases. CDR3 in amino acids: CATSDETGGRETQYF. Here the CDR3 DNA reads TGTGCCACCAGTGACGAGACAGGGGGCCGAGAGACCCAGTACTTC.

This clone was picked up one time. The chain uses TRBV11-2 and TRBJ1-2, with D perhaps matching TRBD1 (6 bases). V was shortened by 3 bases and J by 8 bases, with 16 bases between the two germline ends. CDR1 is SGHAT, CDR2 FQNNGV, per germline. CDR3 length: 14 residues. CDR3 nucleotide sequence: TGTGCCAGCAGCTTGACAGGAGGTTTCAGGGGCTACACCTTC. It codes for CASSLTGGFRGYTF.

CDR3 DNA: TGTGCCAGCAGTGAAGCGATTTATGTCCTGGACAGCATTTACTTC. It yields the protein CASSEAIYVLDSIYF. This rearrangement joins TRBV6-1 to TRBJ2-7; TRBD1 is a possible D gene (6 bases). Germline CDR1 MNHNS, CDR2 SASEGT. Trimming left V 0 bases short and J 13 bases short, with 22 bases between. The CDR3 contains 15 residues.

V is TRBV6-5 and J is TRBJ1-6; maybe TRBD1 (6 bases). V was cut by 4 bases and J by 7 bases, with 17 bases left in between. The CDR3 covers 16 residues. CDR1 MNHEY and CDR2 SVGAGI come from the germline V gene. In DNA, the CDR3 is TGTGCCAGCAGTTCCCGGAGACAGGAGAGAAATTCACCCCTCCACTTT. This sequence encodes CASSSRRQERNSPLHF.